This is a list of T cell receptor beta chains from one sample in a study of blood T cell repertoires in COVID-19. Here immunoSEQ multiplex PCR was the method, and the copy in TCRdb shows in-frame clones only, minus some. The data hold about 59,000 clones, with around 77% observed a single time. What was sequenced was peripheral blood. The receptors shown here come from a man aged 55-75 years with acute or convalescent COVID-19. Each CDR3 is given with its conserved first and last residue. The order of the fields is J gene, V gene, CDR3 protein.

TRBJ1-2 | TRBV6-1 | CASSEMRVRGYTF
TRBJ1-6 | TRBV6-5 | CASSYEGGVLHF
TRBJ2-2 | TRBV27 | CASSGTSRVTGELFF
TRBJ2-3 | TRBV7-2 | CASSLATSGATDTQYF
TRBJ1-3 | TRBV2 | CASRGTGHSGNTIYF
TRBJ1-2 | TRBV24-1 | CATRDREHGYTF
TRBJ1-1 | TRBV9 | CASSVGTGGWGTEAFF
TRBJ2-3 | TRBV5-1 | CASSLGAGSTDTQYF
TRBJ1-1 | TRBV6-5 | CASSLPPGQYTEAFF
TRBJ1-1 | TRBV19 | CATSTGLNTEAFF
TRBJ1-2 | TRBV7-9 | CASSETGGAYGYTF
TRBJ2-7 | TRBV18 | CASSPGQNYEQYF
TRBJ2-1 | TRBV18 | CASSPSGQTYNEQFF
TRBJ2-3 | TRBV5-1 | CASSPRDSFTDTQYF
TRBJ1-4 | TRBV4-2 | CTSSPTGLSNEKLFF
TRBJ1-4 | TRBV4-1 | CASSQRTGETNEKLFF
TRBJ2-7 | TRBV10-3 | CAISLTGRSSYEQYF
TRBJ1-2 | TRBV6-6 | CAIHKTGTGGGYTF
TRBJ1-4 | TRBV19 | CASSQQGEKLFF
TRBJ2-7 | TRBV19 | CASRGQITVTSYEQYF
TRBJ2-6 | TRBV21-1 | CASSKRKNRDSIRYPSGANVLTF
TRBJ1-1 | TRBV28 | CATPPAEQNTEAFF
TRBJ1-2 | TRBV27 | CASSTKGGGYGYTF
TRBJ2-2 | TRBV24-1 | CATSSTSGGATGELFF
TRBJ1-2 | TRBV28 | CASSSRDRDHYGYTF
TRBJ1-5 | TRBV24-1 | CATSDPRTGANQPQHF
TRBJ1-4 | TRBV6-5 | CASRLTASPNEKLFF
TRBJ2-7 | TRBV11-2 | CASSLGSFRGGSYEQYF
TRBJ2-1 | TRBV29-1 | CSGGMAGGPRNEQFF
TRBJ1-5 | TRBV2 | CASSEEVQPQHF
TRBJ1-1 | TRBV10-3 | CAISGQGMNTEAFF
TRBJ1-2 | TRBV6-6 | CASSLLEGTSTF
TRBJ1-3 | TRBV6-5 | CASKTGSAGNTIYF
TRBJ1-1 | TRBV21-1 | CASRRRNTEAFF
TRBJ2-6 | TRBV7-3 | CASSPVSSSGANVLTF
TRBJ2-3 | TRBV9 | CASSKVIQGDTQYF
TRBJ1-4 | TRBV30 | CAWSQSGGSTNEKLFF
TRBJ1-6 | TRBV4-1 | CASSATSTESPLHF
TRBJ1-4 | TRBV4-2 | CASSPTGLSNEKLFF
TRBJ1-5 | TRBV27 | CASRPSRAGRGQPQHF
TRBJ2-1 | TRBV4-1 | CATADSSSKGEQFF
TRBJ1-2 | TRBV5-4 | CASSPHFSEANYGYTF
TRBJ2-2 | TRBV5-4 | CASSFGGQSLFANTGELFF
TRBJ1-6 | TRBV24-1 | CATTGVLGNSPLHF
TRBJ2-7 | TRBV5-1 | CASSLLSGTYEQYF
TRBJ1-2 | TRBV19 | CASSPGFYGYTF
TRBJ2-7 | TRBV2 | CASSSVLWSTYEQYF
TRBJ1-3 | TRBV29-1 | CSATSFSGNTIYF
TRBJ2-3 | TRBV5-1 | CASSSSGVGTDTQYF